Reported below is one T cell receptor beta chain. No cognate antigen has been identified for it. No quality values exist for individual bases; no much larger clone is one base distant. These data come from a study of blood T cell repertoires in COVID-19 (dated by TCRdb to between 2020 and 2021). Notes on the research overall: Samples covering the acute and convalescent phases of COVID-19 were provided by collaborators in the United States, Italy and Spain. The material from the prospective study consisted of cDNA or gDNA derived from T cells, B-cell-depleted T cells, or PBMCs. The dataset comprised deeply sampled blood TCRbeta repertoires from subjects exposed to, actively infected with, or recovered from COVID-19. The repertoires were released in a freely available public database meant as a resource for research on the immune response to SARS-CoV-2. Samples came from the ongoing ImmuneRACE study (first 160 participants) plus 1,254 subjects from 6 global collaborators. The sample metadata nearly always contained a de-identified subject ID, COVID-19 status, age in years and sex. Where HLA class I and class II types were available, the types were taken from metadata supplied by the sample provider, not from assay-based typing.

The immunoSEQ Assay, a bias-controlled multiplex PCR, was used to amplify TCRbeta CDR3 regions from genomic DNA. Per the authors' processing: Within the assay, amplification of reference gene primers was used to estimate how many nucleated cells each sample contained. Sequence reads were collapsed and filtered to measure the absolute abundance of every unique TCRbeta CDR3 rearrangement. Productive Simpson clonality was computed per sample as the square root of Simpson's diversity index over productive rearrangements. The table comes from immuneACCESS by way of TCRdb, which keeps in-frame sequences with V and J called. Part of the clones is missing from these tables; in studies checked, under half for an unresolved V gene and the rest for unknown reasons. V and J calls and clone size are given by that table; D and trimming were obtained from the DNA. Within this sample are about 74,000 clones, with roughly 81% of them counted one time only. Around 35% of the sample is taken by the ten largest.

Overall study outcomes, separate from this receptor: The quantity of clinical and demographic metadata differed by source and by participant and was supplied without curation.

Each collaborating institution followed its own protocols to collect whole blood in K2EDTA tubes. For TCRbeta analysis, collaborators shipped samples as frozen whole blood, isolated PBMCs, or DNA extracted from either of those sample types. From the cysteine through the phenylalanine, the CDR3 covers 14 amino acids. Here the CDR3 DNA is all that survives: 42 bases in frame from base 1. The germline V gene yields SGHRS for CDR1 and YFSETQ for CDR2. Trimming removed 0 bases from V and 1 base from J, leaving 7 bases between the germline ends. This TCR came from a man between 65 and 85 years old with acute or convalescent COVID-19. The sequencing sample was made of peripheral blood. The chain joins TRBV5-1 to TRBJ1-2, with no D gene named confidently. The sequence in DNA is TGCGCCAGCAGCTTGGACGGGGTTAACTATGGCTACACCTTC. This translates into CASSLDGVNYGYTF. The full variable domain, completed from the reference TRBV5-1 and TRBJ1-2 proteins outside the CDR3, reads KAGVTQTPRYLIKTRGQQVTLSCSPISGHRSVSWYQQTPGQGLQFLFEYFSETQRNKGNFPGRFSGRQFSNSRSEMNVSTLELGDSALYLCASSLDGVNYGYTFGSGTRLTVV.